These T cell receptor beta chains were read from a single sample in a study of cytomegalovirus exposure and HLA in healthy donors. TCRdb's table, derived via immunoSEQ multiplex PCR, lists solely in-frame clones and lacks some. Among roughly 130,000 clones listed, roughly 80% were seen once. The sequenced sample consisted of PBMCs. These receptors all come from a male donor in good health and CMV-seropositive. The conserved cysteine and the conserved F or W are not part of the CDR3 here.

>TRBV6-5|TRBJ2-1
ASSLSSSYNEQF
>TRBV19|TRBJ1-2
ASRDGEDGYT
>TRBV23-1|TRBJ1-2
ASSQSGGVRCYNYGYT
>TRBV7-8|TRBJ2-3
ASSSSGGPSSTDTQY
>TRBV27|TRBJ2-6
ASRSVASGANGLT
>TRBV7-9|TRBJ1-1
ASSKTGGTEAF
>TRBV28|TRBJ2-7
ASSSVGTAAYEQY
>TRBV19|TRBJ2-1
ASSSGRFSYNEQF
>TRBV11-3|TRBJ1-2
ASSLPRVRLYGYT
>TRBV5-6|TRBJ1-2
ASSPPAGGEIYGYT
>TRBV15|TRBJ1-5
ATSRDRGKGQPQH
>TRBV7-9|TRBJ2-1
ASSWDRWEEQF
>TRBV28|TRBJ1-4
ASSLLAPGTDEKLF
>TRBV6-5|TRBJ2-7
ASSLWGPSYEQY
>TRBV25-1|TRBJ2-1
ASSDWGQGVNEQF
>TRBV6-1|TRBJ2-5
ASRRSGSVETQY
>TRBV10-3|TRBJ1-3
AISVDSNSGNTIY
>TRBV7-8|TRBJ2-1
ASRGGRVPYNEQF
>TRBV25-1|TRBJ2-7
ASTQTSGAPYEQY
>TRBV19|TRBJ1-1
ASSNVGSASF
>TRBV5-8|TRBJ2-1
ASSLGTALGGKNEQF
>TRBV7-2|TRBJ1-1
ASSLTGVNTEAF
>TRBV19|TRBJ2-2
ASSIVRTGRTGELF
>TRBV5-4|TRBJ2-5
ASSFLQETQY
>TRBV28|TRBJ1-2
ASSRLLNRGYT
>TRBV10-1|TRBJ2-7
ASSETGQSSYEQY
>TRBV4-1|TRBJ1-2
ASSSGNRFLGGYEFGYT
>TRBV28|TRBJ1-5
ASSLGSGRGQPQH
>TRBV4-2|TRBJ2-7
ASSQELVDYEQY
>TRBV5-6|TRBJ1-5
ASSLAAQVNQPQH
>TRBV18|TRBJ2-7
ASSPSAGPYEQY
>TRBV11-2|TRBJ2-1
ASSFLADPYNEQF
>TRBV30|TRBJ1-2
AWSKAGDYGYT
>TRBV6-6|TRBJ2-7
ASSPGDYEQY
>TRBV7-2|TRBJ2-7
ASSHIDYEQY
>TRBV28|TRBJ2-7
ASFPGGSYEQY
>TRBV5-6|TRBJ2-7
ASITGLQGGTYEQY